One sample yielded the 6 T cell receptor beta chains listed below, sequenced in a study of OX40 agonist ivuxolimab in advanced cancers. The protocol was immunoSEQ multiplex PCR, while the TCRdb copy is restricted to in-frame clones and leaves out a portion. The sample shows about 88,000 clones, 75% to 90% of them seen only once. This specimen consisted of CD4+ or CD8+ T cells sorted from blood, obtained in a trial of the OX40 agonist ivuxolimab. These receptors all come from an adult with an advanced solid tumor such as melanoma, head and neck, liver or kidney cancer.

The chain combines TRBV6-6 with TRBJ2-1, with 9 nucleotides matching TRBD1. Losses at the gene ends were 10 bases for V and 6 bases for J; bases not matched to a gene: 10. The germline V gene encodes CDR1 MNHNY and CDR2 SVGAGI (reference sequence). This CDR3 region has 14 residues. This CDR3 reads CATLVGQGFNEQFF. The CDR3 bases are TGTGCCACTCTTGTAGGACAGGGGTTCAATGAGCAGTTCTTC.

This chain joins TRBV6-5 and TRBJ2-7; 9 bases are a match to TRBD1. J was trimmed by 3 bases and V by 6 bases; bases with no gene match: 9. CDR3 length equals 15 residues. Per germline, CDR1 MNHEY and CDR2 SVGAGI. CDR3: CASSLSGTGFYEQYF. In DNA form, the CDR3 reads TGTGCCAGCAGCCTTTCCGGGACAGGGTTCTACGAGCAGTACTTC.

This chain uses TRBV5-1 with TRBJ1-4, with D maybe TRBD1 (6 bases). V was pared by 2 bases and J by 11 bases, with 19 bases between. Germline-derived CDR1 and CDR2 are SGHRS and YFSETQ. This CDR3 has 15 amino acids. In DNA, the CDR3 is TGCGCCAGCAGCTTAGGCGGGGGCGAAGGGGGGAAACTGTTTTTT. This codes for CASSLGGGEGGKLFF. Full variable domain (missing parts from reference TRBV5-1 and TRBJ1-4): KAGVTQTPRYLIKTRGQQVTLSCSPISGHRSVSWYQQTPGQGLQFLFEYFSETQRNKGNFPGRFSGRQFSNSRSEMNVSTLELGDSALYLCASSLGGGEGGKLFFGSGTQLSVL.

The chain links TRBV29-1 to TRBJ2-7, with D perhaps matching TRBD1 (6 bases). CDR1 SQVTM and CDR2 ANQGSEA come from the germline V gene. CDR3 length: 14 amino acids. Trimming took off 5 bases at V and 4 bases at J, with 18 bases between the two ends. The CDR3 DNA is TGCAGCGTTCACTCCGGGACAAGTTCTTACGAGCAGTACTTC. It codes for CSVHSGTSSYEQYF.

The rearrangement links TRBV6-6 to TRBJ1-3, with D possibly TRBD1 on 6 matching bases. Trimming removed 6 bases from V and 1 base from J, with 16 bases in between. The V gene's germline CDR1 is MNHNY and CDR2 SVGAGI (reference sequence). The CDR3 spans 16 residues. This CDR3 is CASSQIGQISGNTIYF. Here the CDR3 DNA reads TGTGCCAGCAGCCAGATCGGACAGATATCTGGAAACACCATATATTTT.

This sequence joins TRBV30 and TRBJ1-1, with D possibly TRBD1 on 5 matching bases. The CDR3 is made up of 13 amino acids. The germline gives CDR1 GTSNPN, CDR2 SVGIG (reference sequence). V gave up 4 bases and J gave up 4 bases, with 13 bases separating them. Here the CDR3 DNA reads TGTGCCTGGACTCTGAACGGGGGCACTGAAGCTTTCTTT. Translation: CAWTLNGGTEAFF.